This entry lists 32 T cell receptor beta chains sequenced from one sample in a study of shared clonotypes between healthy human individuals. The protocol was immunoSEQ multiplex PCR, while the TCRdb copy is restricted to in-frame clones and leaves out a portion. In the table there are millions of clones, just over 90% of which are singletons. Sequencing used naive CD4+ T cells sorted from blood. The subset is: CD45RA+ positively selected. These receptor sequences come from a man aged 18 to 30 in good health.

This chain links TRBV11-2 with TRBJ1-2; 8 bases match TRBD1. J lost 6 bases, V lost 5 bases, and 17 bases had no gene match. This CDR3 region has 17 residues. Germline-derived CDR1 and CDR2 are SGHAT and FQNNGV. The CDR3 region is CASSRRGLSGGGNGYTF. The CDR3 DNA sequence: TGTGCCAGCAGCCGAAGGGGGTTGTCAGGGGGCGGTAATGGCTACACCTTC.

The CDR3 reads CASSSEVDEQYF. In DNA form, the CDR3 reads TGTGCCAGCAGCTCCGAAGTTGACGAGCAGTACTTC. The gene calls are TRBV11-2 and TRBJ2-7; D ambiguous. CDR1 SGHAT and CDR2 FQNNGV come from the germline V gene. V was trimmed by 4 bases and J by 5 bases, leaving 9 bases between them. There are 12 residues in the CDR3.

The chain couples TRBV5-6 to TRBJ1-5; D call uncertain. The germline V and J ends were trimmed by 0 bases and 0 bases, with 10 bases remaining between them. This CDR3 contains 16 residues. Germline CDR1 SGHDT, CDR2 YYEEEE. The DNA for the CDR3 is TGTGCCAGCAGCTTGGGGTGGGAAGCTAGCAATCAGCCCCAGCATTTT. Translation gives CASSLGWEASNQPQHF.

This CDR3 reads CASRLPGAGETQYF. The CDR3 bases are TGTGCCAGCAGATTACCGGGGGCCGGAGAGACCCAGTACTTC. The chain recombines TRBV7-8 with TRBJ2-5; D might be TRBD1 or TRBD2, each matching 6 bases. V lost 6 bases and J 4 bases, leaving 15 bases between the germline ends. CDR3 length: 14 residues. CDR1 and CDR2 from the germline V gene are SGHVS and FQNEAQ. Complete variable domain (other parts from reference TRBV7-8 and TRBJ2-5): GAGVSQSPRYKVAKRGQDVALRCDPISGHVSLFWYQQALGQGPEFLTYFQNEAQLDKSGLPSDRFFAERPEGSVSTLKIQRTQQEDSAVYLCASRLPGAGETQYFGPGTRLLVL.

Notes on this clone: Other DNA sequences of this sample code for an identical CDR3. The chain links TRBV29-1 to TRBJ1-1; D unresolved. The CDR3 loop spans 14 amino acids. CDR1 is SQVTM, CDR2 ANQGSEA, per germline. V lost 0 bases and J 1 base, leaving 9 bases between the germline ends. The CDR3, as DNA: TGCAGCGTTGAAGATCTTTACACGAACACTGAAGCTTTCTTT. Translation: CSVEDLYTNTEAFF.

The rearrangement joins TRBV10-3 to TRBJ2-3, with 11 bases identical to TRBD1. Germline V lookup: CDR1 ENHRY, CDR2 SYGVKD. This CDR3 is built from 17 residues. The junction had 14 bases not matched to a gene; V was cut back by 6 bases and J by 6 bases. The CDR3 reads CAISASWTGGAEDTQYF. In DNA, the CDR3 is TGTGCCATCAGCGCTTCTTGGACAGGGGGCGCGGAGGATACGCAGTATTTT.

The chain's CDR3 is CASSPPGTATGELFF. CDR3 DNA: TGTGCCAGCAGCCCCCCCGGGACCGCCACCGGGGAGCTGTTTTTT. The chain is built from TRBV5-6 and TRBJ2-2; D could derive from TRBD1 or TRBD2 (5 bases each). This CDR3 has 15 amino acids. Per germline, CDR1 SGHDT and CDR2 YYEEEE. V shed 4 bases and J shed 4 bases, with 14 bases lying between them.

The chain combines TRBV29-1 with TRBJ1-2, with 10 bases matching TRBD1. The CDR3 spans 15 residues. Germline V gene sequence: CDR1 SQVTM, CDR2 ANQGSEA. V lost 2 bases, J lost 7 bases, and 10 bases stayed unmatched. CDR3 in amino acids: CSVELLRGDRGGYTF. CDR3 DNA: TGCAGCGTTGAACTCCTTAGAGGGGACAGGGGTGGCTACACCTTC.

The chain recombines TRBV5-5 with TRBJ1-4; 7 bases are shared with TRBD1. The CDR3 consists of 15 residues. V lost 3 bases to trimming and J lost 5 bases; unmatched junction nucleotides: 7. Looked up from germline, CDR1 is SGHKS and CDR2 is YYEKEE (reference sequence). For the CDR3, the DNA is TGTGCCAGCAGCTGGATAGGGACAGAAAATGAAAAACTGTTTTTT. It codes for CASSWIGTENEKLFF.

The chain uses TRBV2 and TRBJ1-6, with D unresolved. The CDR3 contains 13 residues. From germline, CDR1 is SNHLY and CDR2 FYNNEI. Deletions cut 4 bases from V and 6 bases from J, with 7 bases between. The CDR3 nucleotides are TGTGCCAGCAGTGGCGGCGGTAATTCACCCCTCCACTTT. Its translation is CASSGGGNSPLHF.

This CDR3 reads CASSNRDRSSYEQYF. DNA of the CDR3: TGTGCCAGCAGCAACCGGGACAGGAGCTCCTACGAGCAGTACTTC. The genes are TRBV11-3 and TRBJ2-7; 8 nucleotides align to TRBD1. The germline gives CDR1 SGHNT, CDR2 YENEEA. V lost 5 bases and J lost 0; bases outside the gene matches: 6. The CDR3 length is 15 residues.

Details on this clone: The identical CDR3 is also encoded by other nucleotide sequences in the sample. This chain joins TRBV6-1 and TRBJ2-2; D not resolved. Germline CDR1 is MNHNS and CDR2 is SASEGT. Trimming pared 5 bases from V and 5 bases from J, leaving 9 bases between. The length of the CDR3 is 13 residues. CDR3 sequence reads: CASSRPGTGELFF. The CDR3 region has the DNA TGTGCCAGCAGTCGTCCCGGTACCGGGGAGCTGTTTTTT.

The chain recombines TRBV30 with TRBJ2-1, with 8 bases aligning to TRBD2. After removal of 0 bases from V and 8 bases from J, the junction contained 9 bases not matched to a gene. This CDR3 has 15 amino acids. Germline lookup yields CDR1 GTSNPN and CDR2 SVGIG (reference sequence). DNA for the CDR3: TGTGCCTGGAGTGTACACCGGACTAGCACGGATGAGCAGTTCTTC. This translates into CAWSVHRTSTDEQFF.

This sequence joins TRBV5-5 and TRBJ2-3; 10 bases line up with TRBD2. The CDR3 is 15 amino acids. Germline assignment: CDR1 SGHKS and CDR2 YYEKEE (reference sequence). V shed 2 bases and J 5 bases; nucleotides not matched to a gene: 5. In DNA form, the CDR3 reads TGTGCCAGCAGCTTCATAGCGGGAGGAAGAGATACGCAGTATTTT. Protein product: CASSFIAGGRDTQYF.

This sequence joins TRBV5-1 and TRBJ1-6; tentatively, D is TRBD1 (5 bases). The germline CDR1 and CDR2 sequences are SGHRS and YFSETQ. Deletions cut 4 bases from V and 8 bases from J, with 13 bases between. This CDR3 is built from 14 residues. This chain's CDR3 is CASSRGDADSPLHF. CDR3 DNA sequence: TGCGCCAGCAGCAGAGGGGACGCAGATTCACCCCTCCACTTT.

The chain links TRBV19 to TRBJ1-4; the D gene is possibly TRBD1 (5 bases). Per germline, CDR1 LNHDA and CDR2 SQIVND (reference sequence). Between the trimmed V and J ends, which lost 3 bases and 7 bases, there was a span of 18 bases. The CDR3 is 16 residues long. The CDR3 nucleotides are TGTGCCAGTAGTATCCTTCCGGGGCAGGGAGGTGAAAAACTGTTTTTT. This sequence encodes CASSILPGQGGEKLFF.

The chain employs TRBV18 and TRBJ2-3, with TRBD1 as a possible D gene (6 bases). Germline CDR1 and CDR2: KGHSH and LQKENI. The CDR3 consists of 14 residues. V was shortened by 4 bases and J by 5 bases, with 13 bases between the two germline ends. CDR3 sequence reads: CASSLGYREDTQYF. The DNA for the CDR3 is TGTGCCAGCTCACTTGGGTACAGGGAAGATACGCAGTATTTT.

This clone was picked up one time. The chain uses TRBV30 and TRBJ2-7; no firm D call. The CDR3 length is 14 residues. Germline-derived CDR1 and CDR2 are GTSNPN and SVGIG (reference sequence). Trimming took off 2 bases at V and 3 bases at J, with 14 bases between the two ends. As DNA, the CDR3 is TGTGCCTGGAGTCCCCCGGCTCCTCTCTACGAGCAGTACTTC. As protein: CAWSPPAPLYEQYF.

V is TRBV11-2 and J is TRBJ1-3, with a weak D call TRBD1 (6 bases). V was cut by 1 base and J by 3 bases, with 7 bases left in between. Germline V CDR1 and CDR2: SGHAT, FQNNGV. The CDR3 has 14 amino acids. The CDR3 DNA reads TGTGCCAGCAGCTTAGGGACAGTTGGAAACACCATATATTTT. Translating gives CASSLGTVGNTIYF.

About this clone: The sample contains more than one DNA sequence encoding this CDR3. V gene TRBV6-5 combines with J gene TRBJ2-2; no firm D call. The V gene's germline CDR1 is MNHEY and CDR2 SVGAGI. The CDR3 spans 12 residues. V was cut by 2 bases and J by 6 bases, with 4 bases left in between. This chain's CDR3 is CASSYRAGELFF. CDR3 DNA sequence: TGTGCCAGCAGTTACCGGGCCGGGGAGCTGTTTTTT.

This sequence joins TRBV5-4 and TRBJ1-6; D is perhaps TRBD1 (5 bases). V was cut by 0 bases and J by 6 bases, with 16 bases left in between. CDR3 size: 17 residues. Germline assignment: CDR1 SGHNT and CDR2 YYREEE (reference sequence). In nucleotides, the CDR3 is TGTGCCAGCAGCTTGGGAGGAGGGGTAGGAGGTAATTCACCCCTCCACTTT. Amino acid sequence: CASSLGGGVGGNSPLHF.

This rearrangement joins TRBV5-1 to TRBJ2-7; 9 nucleotides align to TRBD1. CDR3 length equals 15 residues. The V gene end was trimmed by 0 bases and the J gene end by 3 bases; junction bases not matched to a gene: 4. In germline, CDR1 is SGHRS, CDR2 YFSETQ. The CDR3 region is CASSLGTGGNYEQYF. CDR3 in DNA: TGCGCCAGCAGCTTGGGAACAGGGGGCAACTACGAGCAGTACTTC.

The chain carries TRBV6-1 and TRBJ2-7; D gene ambiguous. Trimming shortened V by 9 bases and J by 2 bases, and 17 bases separated the two germline ends. Germline lookup yields CDR1 MNHNS and CDR2 SASEGT. The CDR3 has 14 residues. The CDR3 reads CASLSRAFPYEQYF. CDR3 coding DNA: TGTGCCAGTCTCAGTCGGGCGTTTCCCTACGAGCAGTACTTC.

This chain links TRBV4-3 with TRBJ2-7, with 7 bases fitting TRBD1. The germline V gene has CDR1 LGHNA and CDR2 YSLEER. After removal of 2 bases from V and 6 bases from J, the junction contained 10 bases not matched to a gene. CDR3 size: 15 residues. In DNA form, the CDR3 reads TGCGCCAGCAGCCAAATCCGCGACAGGGTGGGCGAGCAGTACTTC. Protein product: CASSQIRDRVGEQYF.

As to this clone: Additional DNA sequences in this sample encode the identical CDR3. The V gene is TRBV2, the J gene TRBJ2-7; possible D gene TRBD1, 5 bases. Trimming removed 3 bases from V and 1 base from J, with 7 bases in between. The CDR3 is made up of 13 amino acids. Germline assignment: CDR1 SNHLY and CDR2 FYNNEI. CDR3 DNA sequence: TGTGCCAGCAGTGAGGGGCAGTCCTACGAGCAGTACTTC. Translated, it gives CASSEGQSYEQYF.

The chain links TRBV7-8 to TRBJ1-6; D call uncertain. V was pared by 5 bases and J by 7 bases, with 15 bases between. The germline CDR1 and CDR2 sequences are SGHVS and FQNEAQ. There are 15 residues in the CDR3. The CDR3 sequence is CASSTGGFGNSPLHF. For the CDR3, the DNA is TGTGCCAGCAGCACCGGAGGGTTCGGGAATTCACCCCTCCACTTT.

This clone was counted a single time. The rearrangement uses TRBV7-6 and TRBJ2-1, with TRBD1 matching 10 bases. There are 14 residues in the CDR3. From germline, CDR1 is SGHVS and CDR2 FNYEAQ. Trimming removed 0 bases from V and 9 bases from J; junction bases left unmatched: 2. CDR3 amino acids: CASSLATGGSEQFF. DNA of the CDR3: TGTGCCAGCAGCTTAGCGACAGGGGGCAGTGAGCAGTTCTTC.

This clone has just a few counts. This sample also contains other DNA sequences that code for the same CDR3. CDR3 DNA: TGCGCCAGCAGCTTGGGGGAGGGCACTGAAGCTTTCTTT. It encodes CASSLGEGTEAFF. This chain connects TRBV5-1 to TRBJ1-1; no firm D call. With 0 bases removed from V and 4 bases from J, the gap between germline ends came to 7 bases. Germline V gene sequence: CDR1 SGHRS, CDR2 YFSETQ. The CDR3 extends over 13 amino acids.

The rearrangement uses TRBV4-1 and TRBJ1-2, with no clear D. The germline V gene has CDR1 MGHRA and CDR2 YSYEKL. The V end was cut by 2 bases, the J end by 2 bases, with 9 bases between. This CDR3 is 14 amino acids long. CDR3 protein: CASSQNKANYGYTF. The CDR3, as DNA: TGCGCCAGCAGCCAAAACAAGGCGAACTATGGCTACACCTTC.

The chain has TRBV11-2 and TRBJ2-1; D could derive from TRBD1 or TRBD2 (5 bases each). The CDR3 consists of 14 residues. Between the trimmed V and J ends, which lost 3 bases and 7 bases, there was a span of 13 bases. CDR1 and CDR2 from the germline V gene are SGHAT and FQNNGV. CDR3 DNA sequence: TGTGCCAGCAGCTTGGGCCATGGGGGTAATGAGCAGTTCTTC. Its protein product is CASSLGHGGNEQFF.

DNA for the CDR3: TGTGCCAGCAGCCTGGACTCTCACACCGGGGAGCTGTTTTTT. It codes for CASSLDSHTGELFF. The chain is built from TRBV7-2 and TRBJ2-2; D is possibly TRBD2 (5 bases). Germline V gives CDR1 SGHTA, CDR2 FQGNSA. Trimming left V 5 bases short and J 3 bases short, with 10 bases between. CDR3 size: 14 residues.

The chain couples TRBV18 to TRBJ2-7, with a tentative D call TRBD2 (5 bases). The CDR3 totals 14 residues. The V gene lost 5 bases and the J gene lost 4 bases, with 15 bases spanning the gap. Germline V CDR1 and CDR2: KGHSH, LQKENI. The CDR3 sequence: CASSKAGIGYEQYF. The CDR3 DNA is TGTGCCAGCTCAAAGGCCGGGATCGGGTACGAGCAGTACTTC.